This TCR beta chain was found in a study of shared clonotypes between healthy human individuals. At deep level, the assay was performed. Repertoires were generated with immunoSEQ multiplex PCR, while TCRdb's copy carries only in-frame clones and drops some. Of some 1,400,000 clones listed, about 96% are singletons. Germline lookup yields CDR1 KGHSH and CDR2 LQKENI. This CDR3 contains 14 residues. The V gene lost 3 bases and the J gene lost 0 bases, with 9 bases spanning the gap. Worth noting for this clone: Its antigen is not identified. This same CDR3 is encoded by further DNA sequences in the sample.

General study findings and limits: Of the naive CD4 clonotypes, around 4.8% were shared across a handful of donors.

Sequenced sample: naive CD4+ T cells sorted from blood. This sample's subset: CD45RA+ positively selected. The V and J genes are TRBV18 and TRBJ2-7; D gene unclear. The sequence was obtained from a man younger than 40 in good health. The CDR3 sequence is CASSPSTSSYEQYF. CDR3 DNA sequence: TGTGCCAGCTCACCGTCAACAAGCTCCTACGAGCAGTACTTC.